This passage covers 20 T cell receptor beta chains from one sample sequenced in a study of T cells after yellow fever vaccination. Each CDR3 protein gets one entry after TCRdb re-called the 5' RACE reads with MiXCR. The table records about 310,000 distinct CDR3 sequences, roughly 3.5% of them present only once. The sample was PBMCs, taken on the day of the yellow fever booster vaccination. These receptors all come from a man in his late teens or twenties who received the YFV17D yellow fever vaccine.

This clonotype was detected ten times or more. The J gene is TRBJ1-3, the V gene TRBV5-1; no clear D. In germline, CDR1 is SGHRS, CDR2 YFSETQ. With 0 bases removed from V and 3 bases from J, the gap between germline ends came to 7 bases. The CDR3 has 14 residues. CDR3 region: CASSLGAGGNTIYF. The CDR3 DNA reads TGCGCCAGCAGCTTGGGGGCCGGTGGAAACACCATATATTTT.

This clonotype occurred many times. The chain uses TRBV28 and TRBJ1-1; D gene uncertain. CDR3 length: 17 amino acids. The V end lost 1 base, the J end lost 0 bases, and 15 bases lay between the germline ends. Germline V lookup: CDR1 MDHEN, CDR2 SYDVKM. The CDR3: CASSLLFGISVNTEAFF. CDR3 sequence (DNA): TGTGCCAGCAGTTTATTATTCGGGATCTCGGTGAACACTGAAGCTTTCTTT.

The chain couples TRBV20-1 to TRBJ1-3, with a possible D match to TRBD1 (5 bases). This CDR3 contains 14 residues. The germline CDR1 and CDR2 sequences are DFQATT and SNEGSKA (reference sequence). With 6 bases removed from V and 2 bases from J, the gap between germline ends came to 14 bases. CDR3 DNA: TGCAGTGCCCGGGGACCCAACACTGGAAACACCATATATTTT. Protein product: CSARGPNTGNTIYF.

This clonotype was detected many times. The chain employs TRBV4-1 and TRBJ1-1; no firm D call. The CDR3 has 13 residues. Trimming pared 4 bases from V and 0 bases from J, leaving 6 bases between. Looked up from germline, CDR1 is MGHRA and CDR2 is YSYEKL. The CDR3 protein is CASSREVNTEAFF. The CDR3 DNA follows: TGCGCCAGCAGCCGCGAGGTGAACACTGAAGCTTTCTTT.

In its sample, this clonotype was seen a few times. CDR3 DNA sequence: TGCAGCGTTGATAAGGGAATCACCTATAATTCACCCCTCCACTTT. This codes for CSVDKGITYNSPLHF. The chain joins TRBV29-1 to TRBJ1-6; unclear D gene. Trimming pared 3 bases from V and 2 bases from J, leaving 11 bases between. The CDR3 totals 15 residues. From germline, CDR1 is SQVTM and CDR2 ANQGSEA.

The table lists this clonotype with a few counts. The V call is TRBV2, the J call TRBJ2-5; D remains unclear. Trimming took 3 bases from V and 7 from J, leaving 3 bases between them. The CDR3 consists of 10 residues. Germline V lookup: CDR1 SNHLY, CDR2 FYNNEI. The CDR3 loop reads CASSETTQYF. The CDR3 region has the DNA TGTGCCAGCAGTGAGACGACCCAGTACTTC.

The chain couples TRBV27 to TRBJ2-5; no firm D call. The ends were cut back, 5 bases at V and 0 bases at J, with 7 bases in the middle. The CDR3 runs 13 residues. Per the germline V gene, CDR1 is MNHEY and CDR2 is SMNVEV (reference sequence). The CDR3 DNA is TGTGCCAGCAGTCCCAACGACCAAGAGACCCAGTACTTC. Translated, it gives CASSPNDQETQYF.

Only a few counts were recorded for this clonotype. CDR3 amino acids: CASRVTWTGRGSPLHF. The CDR3 DNA is TGTGCCAGCAGGGTGACCTGGACAGGTCGGGGTTCACCCCTCCACTTT. The chain is built from TRBV6-5 and TRBJ1-6; 7 bases map to TRBD1. Per the germline V gene, CDR1 is MNHEY and CDR2 is SVGAGI. CDR3 size: 16 residues. The V gene end was trimmed by 6 bases and the J gene end by 9 bases; junction bases not matched to a gene: 14.

This chain connects TRBV18 to TRBJ1-2, with D perhaps matching TRBD1 (6 bases). From germline, CDR1 is KGHSH and CDR2 LQKENI. V dropped 4 bases and J dropped 10 bases, with 13 bases sitting between them. The CDR3 totals 12 residues. In DNA form, the CDR3 reads TGTGCCAGCTCACAACCGGGACAAGACTACACCTTC. This codes for CASSQPGQDYTF.

A remark on this clonotype: This may stem from a read error, because a much larger clone lies one nucleotide away. This chain joins TRBV7-2 and TRBJ1-2; D possibly corresponds to TRBD1 (6 bases). Per germline, CDR1 SGHTA and CDR2 FQGNSA. The CDR3 loop spans 13 amino acids. The CDR3 loop reads CAGSSTGFYGYTF. The CDR3 nucleotides read TGTGCCGGCAGCTCCACAGGGTTTTATGGCTACACCTTC.

Many counts were recorded for this clonotype. The genes are TRBV3-1 and TRBJ2-1; D remains unclear. Trimming shortened V by 0 bases and J by 5 bases, and 5 bases separated the two germline ends. The germline gives CDR1 LGHDT, CDR2 YNNKEL (reference sequence). The CDR3 loop spans 13 amino acids. This chain's CDR3 is CASSQDRHNEQFF. CDR3 bases: TGTGCCAGCAGCCAAGACAGGCACAATGAGCAGTTCTTC.

The chain couples TRBV20-1 to TRBJ2-3; 10 nucleotides align to TRBD2. This CDR3 is 13 amino acids long. Germline CDR1 reads DFQATT; CDR2 reads SNEGSKA (reference sequence). J was trimmed by 13 bases and V by 4 bases; bases with no gene match: 11. The CDR3: CSATAGGAASKYF. In DNA form, the CDR3 reads TGCAGTGCTACAGCGGGGGGGGCCGCCTCCAAGTATTTT.

The chain carries TRBV3-1 and TRBJ2-6; 8 bases fit TRBD2. This CDR3 comprises 19 residues. Trimming cost V 4 bases and J 4 bases; bases outside gene matches: 15. The germline V gene has CDR1 LGHDT and CDR2 YNNKEL (reference sequence). This chain's CDR3 is CASSPRTRGGWYGANVLTF. DNA of the CDR3: TGTGCCAGCAGCCCGCGGACCCGGGGGGGGTGGTACGGGGCCAACGTCCTGACTTTC.

There are many counts of this clonotype. CDR3 in amino acids: CSVDRGRGEKLFF. DNA for the CDR3: TGCAGCGTCGACAGGGGCCGGGGTGAAAAACTGTTTTTT. This rearrangement joins TRBV29-1 to TRBJ1-4; the match to TRBD1 covers 8 bases. The CDR3 has 13 amino acids. Per the germline V gene, CDR1 is SQVTM and CDR2 is ANQGSEA. V gave up 6 bases and J gave up 7 bases; unmatched junction bases: 7.

This clonotype occurred many times. V and J are TRBV5-6 and TRBJ2-1, with D possibly matching TRBD2 (7 bases). V was pared by 2 bases and J by 8 bases, with 17 bases between. CDR1 is SGHDT and CDR2 is YYEEEE in the germline V gene. This CDR3 contains 15 residues. CDR3 sequence (DNA): TGTGCCAGCAGCTTTATGGGGGGGGCCGGGGATGAGCAGTTCTTC. This codes for CASSFMGGAGDEQFF.

This chain uses TRBV7-9 with TRBJ2-3, with D possibly TRBD2 on 7 matching bases. The CDR3 runs 15 residues. Trimming stripped 5 bases from V and 7 bases from J, with 19 bases between. CDR1 is SEHNR and CDR2 is FQNEAQ in the germline V gene (reference sequence). The CDR3 is CASSLGLGGYNTQYF. CDR3 DNA: TGTGCCAGCAGCCTCGGACTAGGGGGGTATAATACGCAGTATTTT.

Many counts were recorded for this clonotype. The CDR3 DNA sequence: TGCGCCAGCAGCCAAGAGGAAGGATATAACTATGGCTACACCTTC. This codes for CASSQEEGYNYGYTF. V and J are TRBV4-3 and TRBJ1-2; no clear D gene. Deletions cut 0 bases from V and 1 base from J, with 9 bases between. There are 15 residues in the CDR3. Germline V gene lookup returns CDR1 LGHNA and CDR2 YSLEER.

This clonotype was recorded many times. V is TRBV20-1 and J is TRBJ2-3, with D possibly being TRBD1 (5 bases). The CDR3 sequence is 13 residues long. Per germline, CDR1 DFQATT and CDR2 SNEGSKA (reference sequence). Trimming took 4 bases from V and 6 from J, leaving 14 bases between them. CDR3 bases: TGCAGTGCTATGACAGCCCCGGCGGATACGCAGTATTTT. Its translation: CSAMTAPADTQYF.

This clonotype was picked up many times. The CDR3 loop is CASSQGTSHTGELFF. CDR3 nucleotides: TGTGCCAGCAGCCAAGGGACATCCCACACCGGGGAGCTGTTTTTT. The genes are TRBV3-1 and TRBJ2-2; TRBD1 is a possible D gene (5 bases). Germline V gene data show CDR1 as LGHDT and CDR2 as YNNKEL (reference sequence). The CDR3 has 15 residues. The V end was cut by 1 base, the J end by 3 bases, with 9 bases between.

This chain connects TRBV6-5 to TRBJ1-2; possibly TRBD1 for D (5 bases). Trimming left V 7 bases short and J 4 bases short, with 13 bases between. CDR1 and CDR2 (germline): MNHEY, SVGAGI. CDR3 length: 13 residues. CDR3 DNA sequence: TGTGCCAGCACCCAGGGAGGGGTCTATGGCTACACCTTC. Translating gives CASTQGGVYGYTF.